This passage covers 29 T cell receptor beta chains from one sample sequenced in a study of beta chain features in type 1 diabetes (dated by TCRdb to the late 2010s). Overall results and qualifications from the work: In all four CD4+ subsets, TCRB CDR3 length was moderately but significantly shorter in type 1 diabetes patients.

Library construction relied on the immunoSEQ multiplex PCR assay. The entire isolated RNA was reverse transcribed using the High Capacity cDNA Reverse Transcription Kit, and thus expressed TCRB transcripts were sequenced. TCRdb mirrors the immuneACCESS table, restricted to in-frame sequences. Some clones are absent from its copies; in checked studies, under half trace to an unresolved V gene, and the reason for the others is unknown. The sample table lists under 50,000 clones, approximately 70% of them with a count of one. 2% to 2.5% of the sample is taken by the ten largest. These receptors' antigens are unknown. The sample consisted of Tregs from blood. The cell subset or site label on this specimen signifies: regulatory CD4+ T cells. The receptor source for this set is a woman aged 18-30 years with type 1 diabetes.

The CDR3 spells CASRGTSAYNEQFF. Written as DNA, the CDR3 is TGTGCCAGCAGGGGGACTAGCGCCTACAATGAGCAGTTCTTC. The V call is TRBV6-1, the J call TRBJ2-1, with 10 bases matching TRBD2. Germline trimming cut 6 bases from V and 2 bases from J; bases unmatched to any gene: 1. Germline CDR1 and CDR2: MNHNS and SASEGT. This CDR3 is built from 14 residues.

The gene calls are TRBV30 and TRBJ2-7; no clear D. CDR1 is GTSNPN and CDR2 is SVGIG in the germline V gene (reference sequence). V lost 0 bases, J lost 9 bases, and 15 bases lay in between. The CDR3 covers 13 residues. The CDR3 protein is CAWSVSPTGGQYF. In nucleotides, the CDR3 is TGTGCCTGGAGTGTAAGTCCAACCGGTGGGCAGTACTTC.

This chain uses TRBV5-1 with TRBJ2-5; 9 bases align to TRBD1. The CDR3 runs 14 residues. Trimming took 4 bases from V and 5 from J; bases not matched to a gene: 6. The V gene's germline CDR1 is SGHRS and CDR2 YFSETQ. The DNA of the CDR3 is TGCGCCAGCAGCCCGGGACAGGGATGGGAGACCCAGTACTTC. Translating gives CASSPGQGWETQYF. Filled out from reference TRBV5-1 and TRBJ2-5, the complete variable domain reads KAGVTQTPRYLIKTRGQQVTLSCSPISGHRSVSWYQQTPGQGLQFLFEYFSETQRNKGNFPGRFSGRQFSNSRSEMNVSTLELGDSALYLCASSPGQGWETQYFGPGTRLLVL.

The V call is TRBV7-2, the J call TRBJ1-2; D is unclear. This CDR3 has 13 residues. CDR1 and CDR2 (germline): SGHTA, FQGNSA. V lost 4 bases and J 10 bases, leaving 16 bases between the germline ends. Here the CDR3 reads CASSSTPGSLYTF. CDR3 DNA: TGTGCCAGCAGCTCCACCCCGGGGTCTCTCTACACCTTC.

In DNA, the CDR3 is TGTGCCAGCAGCCCCCAGATCACAGATACGCAGTATTTT. Translating gives CASSPQITDTQYF. This chain uses TRBV7-2 with TRBJ2-3, with unresolved D. Germline lookup yields CDR1 SGHTA and CDR2 FQGNSA. V lost 5 bases, J lost 2 bases, and 8 bases lay in between. This CDR3 has 13 residues.

This sequence joins TRBV10-1 and TRBJ2-2; 7 bases match TRBD1. CDR1 is WNHNN and CDR2 is SYGVQD in the germline V gene (reference sequence). CDR3 length equals 15 residues. V trimming: 6 bases; J trimming: 4 bases; junction bases outside the gene matches: 8. CDR3 protein: CASSVHRGRTGELFF. The CDR3 bases are TGCGCCAGCAGCGTGCACAGGGGACGCACCGGGGAGCTGTTTTTT.

The CDR3 DNA follows: TGTGCCAGTAGTCTACAGGTCCAGAACACTGAAGCTTTCTTT. Translating it yields CASSLQVQNTEAFF. The chain combines TRBV19 with TRBJ1-1, with D possibly matching TRBD1 (5 bases). Germline V CDR1 and CDR2: LNHDA, SQIVND (reference sequence). CDR3 length equals 14 residues. V shed 5 bases and J shed 1 base, with 11 bases lying between them.

This chain joins TRBV29-1 and TRBJ1-1; unclear D gene. V gave up 5 bases and J gave up 0 bases, with 16 bases separating them. Germline lookup yields CDR1 SQVTM and CDR2 ANQGSEA. This CDR3 is 15 amino acids long. As DNA, the CDR3 is TGCAGCGTTCTGGTAAACTATTATTTGAACACTGAAGCTTTCTTT. It encodes CSVLVNYYLNTEAFF.

The chain is built from TRBV19 and TRBJ1-4; perhaps TRBD1 as D (5 bases). Trimming removed 5 bases from V and 5 bases from J, with 12 bases in between. Germline loops: CDR1 LNHDA, CDR2 SQIVND (reference sequence). The CDR3 consists of 14 residues. CDR3 sequence (DNA): TGTGCCAGTAGTCCCGACAGATACAATGAAAAACTGTTTTTT. Encoded protein: CASSPDRYNEKLFF.

J is TRBJ2-1 and V is TRBV7-9; no firm D call. The CDR3 has 14 amino acids. The V end lost 7 bases, the J end lost 3 bases, and 13 bases lay between the germline ends. Germline V gene data show CDR1 as SEHNR and CDR2 as FQNEAQ (reference sequence). In nucleotides, the CDR3 is TGTGCCAGCAACCCGCTCGAGAGCTACAATGAGCAGTTCTTC. The encoded protein is CASNPLESYNEQFF.

The chain couples TRBV9 to TRBJ2-3; TRBD2 agrees at 14 bases. The CDR3 spans 15 residues. V shed 4 bases and J 5 bases; nucleotides not matched to a gene: 3. Germline lookup yields CDR1 SGDLS and CDR2 YYNGEE. This CDR3 is CASSPTSGGGDTQYF. In nucleotides, the CDR3 is TGTGCCAGCAGCCCGACTAGCGGGGGGGGAGATACGCAGTATTTT.

This clone was observed a few times. V gene TRBV7-2 combines with J gene TRBJ2-7; 13 bases align to TRBD2. The CDR3 is made up of 14 amino acids. CDR1 and CDR2 from the germline V gene are SGHTA and FQGNSA. After removal of 4 bases from V and 5 bases from J, the junction contained 2 bases not matched to a gene. CDR3 sequence reads: CASSSGLAGDEQYF. As DNA, the CDR3 is TGTGCCAGCAGCTCCGGACTAGCGGGAGACGAGCAGTACTTC.

The J gene is TRBJ1-2, the V gene TRBV28; D gene unclear. The CDR3 consists of 12 residues. V was pared by 5 bases and J by 8 bases, with 12 bases between. Germline assignment: CDR1 MDHEN and CDR2 SYDVKM. In nucleotides, the CDR3 is TGTGCCAGCAGTCCCTACTTGGAGGGCTACACCTTC. It encodes CASSPYLEGYTF.

The chain is built from TRBV10-3 and TRBJ1-4; 10 bases map to TRBD1. The germline gives CDR1 ENHRY, CDR2 SYGVKD. The CDR3 has 15 residues. The V gene end was trimmed by 4 bases and the J gene end by 4 bases; junction bases not matched to a gene: 3. CDR3: CAISGTGGNNEKLFF. The DNA of the CDR3 is TGTGCCATCAGTGGGACAGGGGGTAATAATGAAAAACTGTTTTTT.

This clone appeared a single time. V and J are TRBV11-2 and TRBJ2-2; 11 nucleotides align to TRBD2. The CDR3 is 15 residues long. V trimming: 8 bases; J trimming: 5 bases; junction bases outside the gene matches: 7. Per germline, CDR1 SGHAT and CDR2 FQNNGV. CDR3 sequence (DNA): TGTGCCAGCGGCACTAGCGGGGGTTATACCGGGGAGCTGTTTTTT. Translated, it gives CASGTSGGYTGELFF.

The chain has TRBV28 and TRBJ2-7; 8 bases agree with TRBD1. This CDR3 contains 17 residues. Germline trimming cut 6 bases from V and 3 bases from J; bases unmatched to any gene: 16. CDR1 is MDHEN, CDR2 SYDVKM, per germline. The CDR3 loop reads CASSPLGTGGLYYEQYF. CDR3 DNA sequence: TGTGCCAGCAGCCCCTTGGGAACAGGGGGGCTCTACTACGAGCAGTACTTC. The full variable domain, with the rest looked up from reference TRBV28 and TRBJ2-7, is DVKVTQSSRYLVKRTGEKVFLECVQDMDHENMFWYRQDPGLGLRLIYFSYDVKMKEKGDIPEGYSVSREKKERFSLILESASTNQTSMYLCASSPLGTGGLYYEQYFGPGTRLTVT.

V and J are TRBV7-2 and TRBJ2-4; a possible D gene is TRBD1 (6 bases). This CDR3 has 15 residues. V was shortened by 7 bases and J by 3 bases, with 16 bases between the two germline ends. The germline V gene encodes CDR1 SGHTA and CDR2 FQGNSA. The CDR3 coding sequence is TGTGCCAGCACAAATATCGGGACACACAAAAACATTCAGTACTTC. It yields the protein CASTNIGTHKNIQYF.

The rearrangement joins TRBV7-9 to TRBJ2-7, with D maybe TRBD1 (6 bases). V dropped 4 bases and J dropped 4 bases, with 17 bases sitting between them. Germline assignment: CDR1 SEHNR and CDR2 FQNEAQ (reference sequence). The CDR3 consists of 15 residues. The CDR3 nucleotides read TGTGCCAGCAGCTCGGGGACACGTCCTCGGTACGAGCAGTACTTC. It codes for CASSSGTRPRYEQYF.

The rearrangement links TRBV7-2 to TRBJ2-2; 11 bases map to TRBD2. This CDR3 has 18 amino acids. Germline lookup yields CDR1 SGHTA and CDR2 FQGNSA. With 5 bases clipped from V and 0 bases from J, the junction kept 8 bases outside the gene matches. The CDR3: CASSLILAGGSNTGELFF. The CDR3 coding sequence is TGTGCCAGCAGCCTTATCTTAGCGGGAGGGTCGAACACCGGGGAGCTGTTTTTT.

In its sample, this clone was seen a few times. V and J are TRBV10-3 and TRBJ2-7; 11 bases line up with TRBD1. Germline assignment: CDR1 ENHRY and CDR2 SYGVKD. This CDR3 has 15 residues. V lost 3 bases, J lost 2 bases, and 3 bases stayed unmatched. CDR3 region: CAISDRDRGTYEQYF. The CDR3 DNA sequence: TGTGCCATCAGTGACCGGGACAGGGGGACCTACGAGCAGTACTTC.

The V gene is TRBV7-6, the J gene TRBJ2-7; 7 bases agree with TRBD2. The CDR3 has 17 residues. With 1 base clipped from V and 2 bases from J, the junction kept 11 bases outside the gene matches. Germline V gene data show CDR1 as SGHVS and CDR2 as FNYEAQ. CDR3 loop: CASSLVGGTTDTYEQYF. CDR3 nucleotide sequence: TGTGCCAGCAGCTTAGTAGGAGGGACTACAGACACCTACGAGCAGTACTTC.

The J gene is TRBJ1-1, the V gene TRBV5-1; 8 bases agree with TRBD1. This CDR3 region has 15 residues. Germline lookup yields CDR1 SGHRS and CDR2 YFSETQ. Trimming removed 2 bases from V and 8 bases from J; junction bases left unmatched: 11. The CDR3 sequence: CASSFTTGGPGEAFF. The CDR3 DNA reads TGCGCCAGCAGCTTTACAACAGGGGGTCCGGGGGAAGCTTTCTTT.

This chain joins TRBV7-9 and TRBJ2-6; D not resolved. The CDR3 is 16 residues long. Germline V gene lookup returns CDR1 SEHNR and CDR2 FQNEAQ (reference sequence). Deletions cut 3 bases from V and 1 base from J, with 10 bases between. The CDR3 bases are TGTGCCAGCAGCTTCCTGGCCTTATCTGGGGCCAACGTCCTGACTTTC. This sequence encodes CASSFLALSGANVLTF.

This chain connects TRBV4-1 to TRBJ1-5; D uncertain. Germline-derived CDR1 and CDR2 are MGHRA and YSYEKL. Deletions cut 1 base from V and 1 base from J, with 17 bases between. The CDR3 runs 18 residues. This CDR3 reads CASSQGAFGAGSNQPQHF. In DNA form, the CDR3 reads TGCGCCAGCAGCCAAGGGGCATTCGGTGCTGGGAGCAATCAGCCCCAGCATTTT.

This clone was counted between two and nine times. J is TRBJ2-1 and V is TRBV5-1; weak D call: TRBD1 (5 bases). Trimming removed 0 bases from V and 0 bases from J, with 7 bases in between. The CDR3 length is 15 residues. Germline V gene lookup returns CDR1 SGHRS and CDR2 YFSETQ. CDR3 nucleotide sequence: TGCGCCAGCAGCTTGGGACAGACCTCCTACAATGAGCAGTTCTTC. Its translation: CASSLGQTSYNEQFF.

The chain has TRBV7-9 and TRBJ1-1; tentative D call: TRBD1 (5 bases). The CDR3 has 11 residues. The germline V gene encodes CDR1 SEHNR and CDR2 FQNEAQ (reference sequence). Trimming stripped 1 base from V and 11 bases from J, with 8 bases between. The CDR3 protein is CASSLEGKAFF. In nucleotides, the CDR3 is TGTGCCAGCAGCTTAGAGGGGAAGGCTTTCTTT. The full variable domain, completed using reference TRBV7-9 and TRBJ1-1, is DTGVSQNPRHKITKRGQNVTFRCDPISEHNRLYWYRQTLGQGPEFLTYFQNEAQLEKSRLLSDRFSAERPKGSFSTLEIQRTEQGDSAMYLCASSLEGKAFFGQGTRLTVV.

The chain is built from TRBV4-3 and TRBJ2-1, with D possibly matching TRBD1 (5 bases). V was cut by 1 base and J by 9 bases, with 16 bases left in between. CDR1 is LGHNA, CDR2 YSLEER, per germline. The CDR3 loop spans 15 amino acids. The CDR3, as DNA: TGCGCCAGCAGCCAAGGGGGCAGAATCCCGTCTGAGCAGTTCTTC. Encoded protein: CASSQGGRIPSEQFF.

The chain combines TRBV5-1 with TRBJ2-7; no clear D. The CDR3 runs to 14 residues. V lost 0 bases and J 6 bases, leaving 13 bases between the germline ends. The germline V gene has CDR1 SGHRS and CDR2 YFSETQ. The CDR3 sequence: CASSLALQNVEQYF. CDR3 nucleotides: TGCGCCAGCAGCTTGGCCTTACAAAACGTCGAGCAGTACTTC. Full variable domain (missing parts from reference TRBV5-1 and TRBJ2-7): KAGVTQTPRYLIKTRGQQVTLSCSPISGHRSVSWYQQTPGQGLQFLFEYFSETQRNKGNFPGRFSGRQFSNSRSEMNVSTLELGDSALYLCASSLALQNVEQYFGPGTRLTVT.

V usage is TRBV29-1 and J usage is TRBJ2-1, with 8 bases aligning to TRBD2. The CDR3 sequence is 14 residues long. CDR1 is SQVTM and CDR2 is ANQGSEA in the germline V gene. J gave up 7 bases and V 4 bases, and 9 bases lay outside the gene matches. This chain's CDR3 is CSVVLGGDGNEQFF. CDR3 DNA sequence: TGCAGCGTTGTCCTCGGGGGGGACGGGAATGAGCAGTTCTTC.